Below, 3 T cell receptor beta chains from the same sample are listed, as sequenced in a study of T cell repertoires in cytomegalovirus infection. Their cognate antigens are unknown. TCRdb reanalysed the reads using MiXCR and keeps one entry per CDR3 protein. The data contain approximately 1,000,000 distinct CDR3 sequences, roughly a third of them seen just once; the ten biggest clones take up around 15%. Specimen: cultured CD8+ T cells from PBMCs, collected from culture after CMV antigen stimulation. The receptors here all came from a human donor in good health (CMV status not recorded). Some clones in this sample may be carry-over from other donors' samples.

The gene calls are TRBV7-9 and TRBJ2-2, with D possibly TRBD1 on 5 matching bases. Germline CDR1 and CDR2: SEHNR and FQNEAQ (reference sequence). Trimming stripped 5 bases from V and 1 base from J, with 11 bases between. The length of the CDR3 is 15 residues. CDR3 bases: TGTGCCAGCAGCGCCAACAGGATGAACACCGGGGAGCTGTTTTTT. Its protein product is CASSANRMNTGELFF.

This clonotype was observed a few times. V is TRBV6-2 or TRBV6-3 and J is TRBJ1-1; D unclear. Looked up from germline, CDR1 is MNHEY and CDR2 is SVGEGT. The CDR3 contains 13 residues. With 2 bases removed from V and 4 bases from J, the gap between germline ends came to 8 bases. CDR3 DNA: TGTGCCAGCAGTTACAATAGGGCCACTGAAGCTTTCTTT. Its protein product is CASSYNRATEAFF.

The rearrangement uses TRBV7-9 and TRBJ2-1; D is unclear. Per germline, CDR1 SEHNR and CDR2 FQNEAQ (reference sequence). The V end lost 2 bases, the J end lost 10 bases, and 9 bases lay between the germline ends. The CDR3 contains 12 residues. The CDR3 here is CASSLILYEQFF. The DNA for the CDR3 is TGTGCCAGCAGCTTAATACTGTACGAGCAGTTCTTC.